This T cell receptor (beta chain) was identified in a study of identical twins. Whole-study results and caveats: Weaker excess twin sharing was observed in beta out-of-frame sequences. Sequences that were out-of-frame, alpha and twin-shared displayed an excess of low generation probability. Findings came from cross-sectional statistics, without long-term follow-up of donors.

This clonotype showed up just a few times. Antigen specificity is unknown. A universal primer site came from template switching; cDNA carried unique molecular identifiers. One entry per CDR3 protein, called by TCRdb with MiXCR from the 5' RACE reads. This table has 650,000 to 800,000 distinct CDR3 sequences, over 8.5% appearing once. V was pared by 3 bases and J by 6 bases, with 8 bases of the junction left unmatched. Germline values: CDR1 MGHDK, CDR2 SYGVNS. The CDR3 is 16 residues long. These data also formed part of another study, on yellow fever vaccine responses in identical twins.

This clonotype was sampled from a woman aged 18-35 years in good health. The chain has TRBV25-1 and TRBJ1-1; TRBD1 matches at 12 bases. Sequenced: PBMCs. The CDR3: CASSDRDRGLRAEAFF. In nucleotides, the CDR3 is TGTGCCAGCAGTGACCGGGACAGGGGGCTAAGGGCTGAAGCTTTCTTT.